The rows below give T cell receptor beta chains drawn from one sample of a study of identical twins. TCRdb independently ran MiXCR on the 5' RACE reads; one entry per CDR3 protein. The sample gives 700,000 or so distinct CDR3 sequences, 21% of which show up once; over 4% is in the top ten. Separately, the same data were catalogued under a study of T cells expressing NK-cell markers.

The sample comprised PBMCs. The receptors here all came from a woman aged 18-29 years in good health. CDR3s include the opening cysteine and the closing phenylalanine or tryptophan. The order of the fields is D gene, V gene, J gene, clone size, CDR3 DNA, CDR3 protein. D genes are given only for firm matches. Clone sizes are given selectively: once, few, many, or a class where the clone is expanded.

TRBD1	TRBV11-3	TRBJ2-5	many	TGTGCCAGCAGCTTAGTCGGGACAGAAGAGACCCAGTACTTC	CASSLVGTEETQYF
TRBD2	TRBV20-1	TRBJ2-1	NA	TGCAGTGCTTCGGGGACTAGCGGGAGGGCCAATGAGCAGTTCTTC	CSASGTSGRANEQFF
NA	TRBV20-1	TRBJ2-7	NA	TGCAGTGCCCTGAGATGGCAGGGGAAAACTTACGAGCAGTACTTC	CSALRWQGKTYEQYF
NA	TRBV30	TRBJ2-3	NA	TGTGCCTGGAGCATTGTAGATACGCAGTATTTT	CAWSIVDTQYF
TRBD1	TRBV5-1	TRBJ2-5	NA	TGCGCCAGCAGCCGACAGGGTACAATAGAGACCCAGTACTTC	CASSRQGTIETQYF
NA	TRBV12-3/TRBV12-4	TRBJ1-6	NA	TGTGCCAGCAGTTTGGGGGAAGGATCACCCCTCCACTTT	CASSLGEGSPLHF
NA	TRBV9	TRBJ2-3	NA	TGTGCCAGCAGCCCTCGGACAGATACAGATACGCAGTATTTT	CASSPRTDTDTQYF
NA	TRBV9	TRBJ2-1	few	TGTGCCAGCAGCGTACCCTTGAACAATGAGCAGTTCTTC	CASSVPLNNEQFF
NA	TRBV10-3	TRBJ1-2	NA	TGTGCCATCACTAGCCGGGACATCTATGGCTACACCTTC	CAITSRDIYGYTF
NA	TRBV20-1	TRBJ2-3	NA	TGCAGTGCGTACACGATAGAAGCGGCCCGCACAGATACGCAGTATTTT	CSAYTIEAARTDTQYF
TRBD1	TRBV10-1	TRBJ2-5	NA	TGCGCCAGCAGTGGACAGGGGGGACTTGAGACCCAGTACTTC	CASSGQGGLETQYF
NA	TRBV12-3/TRBV12-4	TRBJ2-7	NA	TGTGCCAGCAGTTTAGCGTTCTCAGGCGGAGACTACGAGCAGTACTTC	CASSLAFSGGDYEQYF
NA	TRBV12-3/TRBV12-4	TRBJ1-2	few	TGTGCCAGCAGTCCCTCGGGACGGAACTATGGCTACACCTTC	CASSPSGRNYGYTF
NA	TRBV20-1	TRBJ2-5	NA	TGCAGTGCTAGAGATGGTTTATCCGGCCTTGGGCCCCAAGAGACCCAGTACTTC	CSARDGLSGLGPQETQYF
NA	TRBV18	TRBJ2-4	NA	TGTGCCAGCTCTCCACCCTCTGGGGGGGCCAAAAACATTCAGTACTTC	CASSPPSGGAKNIQYF
NA	TRBV5-4	TRBJ2-2	NA	TGTGCCAGCAGCGGACTAACAGTGAACACCGGGGAGCTGTTTTTT	CASSGLTVNTGELFF
TRBD2	TRBV5-1	TRBJ2-1	many	TGCGCCAGCAGCCCTGGGCTAGCGGCATCCGGGGGCAATGAGCAGTTCTTC	CASSPGLAASGGNEQFF
NA	TRBV29-1	TRBJ2-1	NA	TGCAGCGTTGTGGGTCCGGGGGAGACTTTTTTCTTC	CSVVGPGETFFF
TRBD2	TRBV6-1	TRBJ2-3	NA	TGTGCCAGCAGTCCCCAACTAGCGGGGAACACAGATACGCAGTATTTT	CASSPQLAGNTDTQYF
TRBD1	TRBV7-8	TRBJ2-7	NA	TGTGCCAGCAGTTCTGACAGGGGGCAGAGTTACGAGCAGTACTTC	CASSSDRGQSYEQYF
NA	TRBV27	TRBJ2-4	NA	TGTGCCAGCAGTGAGCTAGCCAAAAACATTCAGTACTTC	CASSELAKNIQYF
NA	TRBV20-1	TRBJ2-1	few	TGCAGTGCCCCCTTTAGGGGCAATGAGCAGTTCTTC	CSAPFRGNEQFF
TRBD2	TRBV12-3/TRBV12-4	TRBJ2-1	NA	TGTGCGACAGCGGTTCGGGAGGGCAATGAGCAGTTCTTC	CATAVREGNEQFF
NA	TRBV12-3/TRBV12-4	TRBJ2-3	NA	TGTGCCAGCAGTTTATGGTGGGATACGCAGTATTTT	CASSLWWDTQYF
TRBD2	TRBV6-5	TRBJ2-5	NA	TGTGCCAGCAGTTATTCGTTGGCTAGCGGAAACCGCCAAGAGACCCAGTACTTC	CASSYSLASGNRQETQYF
TRBD2	TRBV12-3/TRBV12-4	TRBJ2-3	NA	TGTGCCAGCAGTACCTTACTAGCGGGGATCGCGTATTTT	CASSTLLAGIAYF
NA	TRBV6-6	TRBJ1-2	many	TGTGCCAGCAGGAGGGGAGATCGGGGCTACACCTTC	CASRRGDRGYTF
NA	TRBV4-3	TRBJ2-6	NA	TGCGCCAGCAGCCAAGATGGGACTTTTGAACTCTCTGGGGCCAACGTCCTGACTTTC	CASSQDGTFELSGANVLTF
NA	TRBV9	TRBJ2-1	NA	TGTGCCAGCAGCGTAACGACAGGGAGGAACAATGAGCAGTTCTTC	CASSVTTGRNNEQFF
NA	TRBV5-1	TRBJ2-1	NA	TGCGCCAGCAGCTTAACAGAATACAATGAGCAGTTCTTC	CASSLTEYNEQFF
TRBD2	TRBV20-1	TRBJ2-3	many	TGCAGTGCTTCCGAAGCGGGGGCAGATACGCAGTATTTT	CSASEAGADTQYF
TRBD1	TRBV11-2	TRBJ1-4	many	TGTGCCAGCAGCTTTTACCCGGGACAGCTTAATGAAAAACTGTTTTTT	CASSFYPGQLNEKLFF
NA	TRBV5-1	TRBJ2-2	NA	TGCGCCAGCAGCTTTAATCCAGCCGCGAACACCGGGGAGCTGTTTTTT	CASSFNPAANTGELFF
TRBD2	TRBV29-1	TRBJ2-7	many	TGCAGCGTTGTTAAGCGGGACTCCTACGAGCAGTACTTC	CSVVKRDSYEQYF
NA	TRBV20-1	TRBJ1-1	few	TGCAGTGCTAGTAGGGGACTGCGGGCTTTCTTT	CSASRGLRAFF
TRBD1	TRBV15	TRBJ2-7	few	TGTGCCACCAGCACCTGGACAGGGCCCTACGAGCAGTACTTC	CATSTWTGPYEQYF
TRBD1	TRBV5-1	TRBJ1-1	few	TGCGCCAGCAGCTTGGCGCCGGGACAGACCTCGAAAAGAAAGAACACTGAAGCTTTCTTT	CASSLAPGQTSKRKNTEAFF
NA	TRBV2	TRBJ2-3	few	TGTGCCAGCCCAAGCCGCACAGATACGCAGTATTTT	CASPSRTDTQYF
TRBD2	TRBV7-6	TRBJ2-7	NA	TGTGCCAGCAGCTTACAGCGGGGGGTACGCTCCCACGAGCAGTACTTC	CASSLQRGVRSHEQYF
NA	TRBV9	TRBJ2-3	NA	TGTGCCAGCAGAAGGGCCGGAAGTGCCACAGATACGCAGTATTTT	CASRRAGSATDTQYF
NA	TRBV6-2/TRBV6-3	TRBJ2-7	NA	TGTGCCAGCACCCCCATGGTGGGGGTGGGCGAGCAGTACTTC	CASTPMVGVGEQYF
NA	TRBV6-4	TRBJ1-6	NA	TGTGCCAGCAGTGAGGAGGGGGACAAGAGAAATAATTCACCCCTCCACTTT	CASSEEGDKRNNSPLHF
TRBD2	TRBV20-1	TRBJ2-5	NA	TGCAGTGCTTACAGAGCGGGGGGGCCCGAGACCCAGTACTTC	CSAYRAGGPETQYF
TRBD2	TRBV7-2	TRBJ2-1	NA	TGTGCCAGCAGCTTAGTCGGTAGCGGGGGGTACAATGAGCAGTTCTTC	CASSLVGSGGYNEQFF
NA	TRBV5-1	TRBJ1-6	NA	TGCGCCAGCAGCTTGGAGCAAGATAGTTCACCCCTCCACTTT	CASSLEQDSSPLHF
NA	TRBV20-1	TRBJ2-3	NA	TGCAGTGCTAGGAACGGAGCAGGGGATACGCAGTATTTT	CSARNGAGDTQYF
TRBD2	TRBV7-9	TRBJ2-1	NA	TGTGCCAGCAGCCTAGGACATTCGGGACTAGCGGACAATGAGCAGTTCTTC	CASSLGHSGLADNEQFF
NA	TRBV29-1	TRBJ2-6	NA	TGCAGCGTCGGGGGATGGAAAGGTTCCGGGGCCAACGTCCTGACTTTC	CSVGGWKGSGANVLTF
TRBD1	TRBV29-1	TRBJ2-3	few	TGCAGCGTTGACCCCCCAGGACAGGCGCATCGGGATACGCAGTATTTT	CSVDPPGQAHRDTQYF
TRBD2	TRBV12-3/TRBV12-4	TRBJ2-1	few	TGTGCCAGCAGACGCCACATAGCGGGAGTGCTCTATGAGCAGTTCTTC	CASRRHIAGVLYEQFF
NA	TRBV20-1	TRBJ2-2	NA	TGCAGTGCTCACAGGGACTCCGGGGAGCTGTTTTTT	CSAHRDSGELFF
TRBD1	TRBV12-3/TRBV12-4	TRBJ2-7	many	TGTGCCAGCAGTTTAGGGCAGGGGGCGGTCGAGCAGTACTTC	CASSLGQGAVEQYF